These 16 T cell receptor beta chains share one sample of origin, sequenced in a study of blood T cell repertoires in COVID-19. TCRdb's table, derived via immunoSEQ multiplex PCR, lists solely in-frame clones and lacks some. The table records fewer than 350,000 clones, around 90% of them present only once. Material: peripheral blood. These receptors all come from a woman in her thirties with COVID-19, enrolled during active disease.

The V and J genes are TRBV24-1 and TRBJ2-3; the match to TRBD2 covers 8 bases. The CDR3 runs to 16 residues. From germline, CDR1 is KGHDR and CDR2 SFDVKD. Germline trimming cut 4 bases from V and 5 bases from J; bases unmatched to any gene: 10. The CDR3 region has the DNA TGTGCCACCAGTGACCCACAGCGGGAGAGGCAAGATACGCAGTATTTT. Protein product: CATSDPQRERQDTQYF.

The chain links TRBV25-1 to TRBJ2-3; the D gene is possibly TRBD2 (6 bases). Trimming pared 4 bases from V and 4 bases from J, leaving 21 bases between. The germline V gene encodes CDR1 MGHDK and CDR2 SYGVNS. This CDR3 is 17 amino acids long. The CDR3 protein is CASSARGHGGGPDTQYF. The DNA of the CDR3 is TGTGCCAGCAGTGCGCGGGGTCACGGTGGCGGTCCAGATACGCAGTATTTT.

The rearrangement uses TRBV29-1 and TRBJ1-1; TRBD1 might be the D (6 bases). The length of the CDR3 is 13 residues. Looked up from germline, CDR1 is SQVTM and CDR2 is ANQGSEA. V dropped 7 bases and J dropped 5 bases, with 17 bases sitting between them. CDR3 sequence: CSAGGRGLTEAFF. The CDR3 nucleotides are TGCAGCGCCGGAGGCAGGGGATTGACTGAAGCTTTCTTT.

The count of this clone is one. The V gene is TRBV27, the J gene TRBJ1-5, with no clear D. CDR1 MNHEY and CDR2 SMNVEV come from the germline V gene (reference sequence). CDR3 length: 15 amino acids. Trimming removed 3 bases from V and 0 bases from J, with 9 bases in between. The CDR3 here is CASSFMRHSNQPQHF. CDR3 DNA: TGTGCCAGCAGTTTCATGAGGCATAGCAATCAGCCCCAGCATTTT.

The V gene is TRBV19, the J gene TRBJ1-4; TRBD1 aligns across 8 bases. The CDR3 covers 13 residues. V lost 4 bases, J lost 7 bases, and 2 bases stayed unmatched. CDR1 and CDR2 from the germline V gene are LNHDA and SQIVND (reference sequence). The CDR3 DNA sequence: TGTGCCAGTAGTAAGGACAGGGTTGAAAAACTGTTTTTT. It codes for CASSKDRVEKLFF.

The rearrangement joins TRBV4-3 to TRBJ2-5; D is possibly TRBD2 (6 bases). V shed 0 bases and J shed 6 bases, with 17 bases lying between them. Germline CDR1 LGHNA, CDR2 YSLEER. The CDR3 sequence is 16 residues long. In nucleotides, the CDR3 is TGCGCCAGCAGCCAAGATCTGACGGGAGCGGCGAAGACCCAGTACTTC. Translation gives CASSQDLTGAAKTQYF.

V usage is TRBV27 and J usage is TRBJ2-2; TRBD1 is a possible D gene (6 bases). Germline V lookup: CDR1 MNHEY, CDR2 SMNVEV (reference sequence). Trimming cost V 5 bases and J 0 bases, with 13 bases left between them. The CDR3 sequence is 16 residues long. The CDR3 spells CASSGDTLANTGELFF. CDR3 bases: TGTGCCAGCAGTGGGGACACGCTCGCGAACACCGGGGAGCTGTTTTTT.

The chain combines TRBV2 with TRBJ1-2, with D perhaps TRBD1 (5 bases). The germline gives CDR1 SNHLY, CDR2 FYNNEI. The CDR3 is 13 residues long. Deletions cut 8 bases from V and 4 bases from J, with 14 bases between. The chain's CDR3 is CASGRRDPYGYTF. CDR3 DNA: TGTGCCAGCGGGAGGAGGGACCCCTATGGCTACACCTTC.

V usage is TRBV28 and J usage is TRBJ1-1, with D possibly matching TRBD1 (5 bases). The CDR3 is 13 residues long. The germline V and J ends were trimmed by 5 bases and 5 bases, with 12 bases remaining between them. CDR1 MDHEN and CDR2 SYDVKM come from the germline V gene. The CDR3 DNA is TGTGCCAGCAGTCGTTTTGGGGGGACTGAAGCTTTCTTT. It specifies CASSRFGGTEAFF.

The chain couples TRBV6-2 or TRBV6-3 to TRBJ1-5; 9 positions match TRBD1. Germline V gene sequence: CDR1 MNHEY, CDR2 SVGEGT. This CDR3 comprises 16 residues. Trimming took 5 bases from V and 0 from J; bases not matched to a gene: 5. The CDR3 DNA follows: TGTGCCAGCAGTACCGACAGGGGGTTTAGCAATCAGCCCCAGCATTTT. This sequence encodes CASSTDRGFSNQPQHF.

The CDR3: CASMSGTSGYNEQFF. CDR3 nucleotides: TGCGCCAGCATGTCTGGGACTAGCGGCTACAATGAGCAGTTCTTC. The rearrangement links TRBV5-1 to TRBJ2-1, with 11 bases aligning to TRBD2. The germline gives CDR1 SGHRS, CDR2 YFSETQ. V shed 6 bases, J shed 3 bases, and the junction held 5 bases outside the gene matches. The CDR3 length is 15 residues.

CDR3 bases: TGTGCCCATGGGGAGGGAAATGAGCAGTTCTTC. Its translation: CAHGEGNEQFF. V and J are TRBV2 and TRBJ2-1, with TRBD2 matching 7 bases. CDR3 size: 11 residues. The junction had 5 bases not matched to a gene; V was cut back by 11 bases and J by 7 bases. Germline CDR1 SNHLY, CDR2 FYNNEI. The entire variable domain, with the rest obtained from reference TRBV2 and TRBJ2-1, is as follows: EPEVTQTPSHQVTQMGQEVILRCVPISNHLYFYWYRQILGQKVEFLVSFYNNEISEKSEIFDDQFSVERPDGSNFTLKIRSTKLEDSAMYFCAHGEGNEQFFGPGTRLTVL.

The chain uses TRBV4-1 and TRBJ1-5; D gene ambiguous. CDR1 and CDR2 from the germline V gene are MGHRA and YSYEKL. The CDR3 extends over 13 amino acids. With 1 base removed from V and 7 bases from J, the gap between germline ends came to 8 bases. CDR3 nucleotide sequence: TGCGCCAGCAGCCAAGCCGGGGAGCAGCCCCAGCATTTT. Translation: CASSQAGEQPQHF.

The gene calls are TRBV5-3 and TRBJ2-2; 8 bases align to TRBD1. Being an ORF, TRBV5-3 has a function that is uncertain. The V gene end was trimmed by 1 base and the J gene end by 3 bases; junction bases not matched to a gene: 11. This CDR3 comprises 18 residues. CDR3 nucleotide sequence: TGTGCCAGAAGCTTGAGTGTTTTAGGACAGGGCCACACCGGGGAGCTGTTTTTT. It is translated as CARSLSVLGQGHTGELFF.

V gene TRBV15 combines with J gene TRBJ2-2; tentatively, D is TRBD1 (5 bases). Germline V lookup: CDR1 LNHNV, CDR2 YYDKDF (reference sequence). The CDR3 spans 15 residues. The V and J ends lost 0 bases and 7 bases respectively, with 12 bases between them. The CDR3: CATSRDFSQGGELFF. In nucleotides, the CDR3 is TGTGCCACCAGCAGAGATTTTTCTCAGGGCGGGGAGCTGTTTTTT.

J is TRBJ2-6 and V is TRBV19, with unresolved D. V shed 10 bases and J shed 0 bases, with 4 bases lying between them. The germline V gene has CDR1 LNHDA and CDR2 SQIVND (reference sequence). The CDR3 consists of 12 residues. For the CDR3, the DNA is TGTGCCACAGTCTCTGGGGCCAACGTCCTGACTTTC. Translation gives CATVSGANVLTF.